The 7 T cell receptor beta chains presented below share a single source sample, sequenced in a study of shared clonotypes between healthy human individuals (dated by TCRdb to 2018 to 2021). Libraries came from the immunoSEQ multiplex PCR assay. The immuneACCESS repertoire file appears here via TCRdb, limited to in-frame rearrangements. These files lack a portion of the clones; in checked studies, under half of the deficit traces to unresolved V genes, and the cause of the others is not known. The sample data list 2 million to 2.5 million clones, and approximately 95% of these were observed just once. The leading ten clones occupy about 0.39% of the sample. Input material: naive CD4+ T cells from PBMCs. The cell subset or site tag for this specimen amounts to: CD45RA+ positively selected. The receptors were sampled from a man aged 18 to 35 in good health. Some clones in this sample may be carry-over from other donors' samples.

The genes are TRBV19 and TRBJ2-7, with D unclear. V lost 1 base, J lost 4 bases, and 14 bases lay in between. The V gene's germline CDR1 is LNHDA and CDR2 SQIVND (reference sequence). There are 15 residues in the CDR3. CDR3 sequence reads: CASSIGATFIYEQYF. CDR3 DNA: TGTGCCAGTAGTATAGGTGCGACTTTCATTTACGAGCAGTACTTC.

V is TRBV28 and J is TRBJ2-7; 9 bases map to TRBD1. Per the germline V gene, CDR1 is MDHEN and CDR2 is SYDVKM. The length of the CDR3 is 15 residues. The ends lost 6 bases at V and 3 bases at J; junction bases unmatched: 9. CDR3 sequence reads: CASSEVGTGNYEQYF. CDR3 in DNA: TGTGCCAGCAGCGAGGTCGGGACAGGGAACTACGAGCAGTACTTC.

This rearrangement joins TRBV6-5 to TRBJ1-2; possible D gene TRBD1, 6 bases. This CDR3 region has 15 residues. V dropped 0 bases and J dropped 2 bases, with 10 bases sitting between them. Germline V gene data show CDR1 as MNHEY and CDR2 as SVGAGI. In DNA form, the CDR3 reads TGTGCCAGCAGTTACTCGAGTACAGGGAACTATGGCTACACCTTC. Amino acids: CASSYSSTGNYGYTF.

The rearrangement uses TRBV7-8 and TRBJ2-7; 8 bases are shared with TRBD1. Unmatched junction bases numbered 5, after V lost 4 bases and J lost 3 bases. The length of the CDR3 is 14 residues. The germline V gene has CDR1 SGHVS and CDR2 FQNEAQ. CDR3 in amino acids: CASSSSDRDYEQYF. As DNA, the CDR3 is TGTGCCAGCAGCTCTTCGGACAGGGACTACGAGCAGTACTTC.

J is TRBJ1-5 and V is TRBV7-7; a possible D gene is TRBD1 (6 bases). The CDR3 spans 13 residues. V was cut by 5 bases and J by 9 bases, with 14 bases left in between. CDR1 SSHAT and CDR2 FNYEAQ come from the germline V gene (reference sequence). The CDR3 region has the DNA TGTGCCAGCAGCCGGACAGTCGGTTCGCCCCAGCATTTT. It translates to CASSRTVGSPQHF. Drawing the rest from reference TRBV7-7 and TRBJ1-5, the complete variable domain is GAGVSQSPRYKVTKRGQDVTLRCDPISSHATLYWYQQALGQGPEFLTYFNYEAQPDKSGLPSDRFSAERPEGSISTLTIQRTEQRDSAMYRCASSRTVGSPQHFGDGTRLSIL.

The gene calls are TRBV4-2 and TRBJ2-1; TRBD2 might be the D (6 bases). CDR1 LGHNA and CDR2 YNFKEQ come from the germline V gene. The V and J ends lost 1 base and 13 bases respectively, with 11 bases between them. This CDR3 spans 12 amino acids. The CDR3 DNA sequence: TGTGCCAGCAGCCAAGCGGGAGTGGGACAGTTCTTC. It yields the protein CASSQAGVGQFF.

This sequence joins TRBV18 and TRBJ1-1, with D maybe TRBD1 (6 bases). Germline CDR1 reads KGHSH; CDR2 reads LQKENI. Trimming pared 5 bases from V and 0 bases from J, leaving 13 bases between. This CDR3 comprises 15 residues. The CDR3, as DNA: TGTGCCAGCTCAGAACAGGGTAGGGTGAACACTGAAGCTTTCTTT. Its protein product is CASSEQGRVNTEAFF.